The entry below describes one T cell receptor (beta chain). The data stem from a study of blood T cell repertoires in COVID-19. Study summary: Whether acute or convalescent, the COVID-19 samples came from the United States, Italy and Spain. T cells, B-cell-depleted T cells, or PBMCs supplied cDNA or gDNA.

Per the original data handling: Using reference gene primer amplification, nucleated cell counts were estimated. The method was immunoSEQ multiplex PCR; TCRdb's version includes in-frame clones alone and lacks a portion of them. The V and J calls and the clone size are those of that table, but D and trimming were determined from the DNA. Among tens of thousands of clones listed, roughly 80% were seen once. The J segment lost 7 bases and the V segment lost 0 bases, leaving 9 bases of the junction unmatched. This CDR3 has 17 amino acids. Germline V gives CDR1 LGHNA, CDR2 YNFKEQ. The specimen was peripheral blood. This receptor was identified in a human donor in a cohort sampled during active COVID-19. The gene calls are TRBV4-2 and TRBJ1-6; 7 nucleotides line up with TRBD1. CDR3 residues: CASSQEKNRDRNSPLHF. The CDR3 DNA sequence: TGTGCCAGCAGCCAAGAAAAAAACCGGGACAGAAATTCACCCCTCCACTTT.